This T cell receptor beta chain was sequenced during a study of T cell responses to AZD1222 COVID-19 vaccine. Note on this clone: Its antigen is currently unknown.

Profiled with immunoSEQ multiplex PCR; TCRdb holds only in-frame clones, not every one. The sample lists 120,000 or so clones, about nine tenths occurring once. Trimming cost V 1 base and J 8 bases, with 8 bases left between them. CDR3 size: 12 residues. The germline CDR1 and CDR2 sequences are SGHDN and FVKESK. Study-level results: It was only after the peak T cell response that any repertoires were sampled. The donor cohort was predominantly white British with a female majority, and clonal diversity may have been underestimated. Two doses of AZD1222 preceded a rise in Spike-specific TCR breadth and depth. Only a handful of people who got AZD1222 tested seropositive at baseline.

The material was peripheral blood, obtained on day 0 of MenACWY control vaccination. This sequence joins TRBV14 and TRBJ1-2; D possibly corresponds to TRBD1 (5 bases). This clonotype was sampled from an adult in good health. CDR3 region: CASSQVKGGYTF. CDR3 DNA sequence: TGTGCCAGCAGCCAAGTGAAGGGGGGCTACACCTTC.